This TCR beta chain stems from a study of blood T cell dynamics during melanoma immunotherapy. Time point in this sample: week 3, after first cycle of checkpoint inhibitor. The length of the CDR3 is 15 residues. Trimming took off 4 bases at V and 7 bases at J, with 18 bases between the two ends. The germline V gene has CDR1 SGHNT and CDR2 YYREEE (reference sequence). Sequencing used immunoSEQ multiplex PCR; TCRdb keeps in-frame clones, though not all of them. In the table there are some 20,000 clones, about 90% of which are singletons. This chain connects TRBV5-4 to TRBJ2-1; possible D gene TRBD2, 5 bases. This material consisted of blood, taken from a patient treated with checkpoint blockade. The receptor was isolated from a human donor with melanoma. CDR3 sequence (DNA): TGTGCCAGCAGCCGACCCTCGGCGGGCTTAAATGAGCAGTTCTTC. Its protein product is CASSRPSAGLNEQFF.